The 20 T cell receptor beta chains given below trace back to one sample, sequenced in a study of cytomegalovirus exposure and HLA in healthy donors. PCR was performed using 60 Vbeta and 13 Jbeta primers. Only in-frame clones appear in the TCRdb table, and some are missing; sequencing was by immunoSEQ multiplex PCR. Of 95,000 to 150,000 clones in the sample, roughly 80% are singletons; the top ten hold less than 2.5%. The sequenced sample was PBMCs. The receptor set was obtained from a young man in good health and CMV-seronegative.

This clone occurred a few times. This chain joins TRBV15 and TRBJ1-1; D gene unclear. The V gene's germline CDR1 is LNHNV and CDR2 YYDKDF (reference sequence). V shed 7 bases and J shed 3 bases, with 12 bases lying between them. This CDR3 spans 13 amino acids. The CDR3 loop reads CATTEEGYTEAFF. The CDR3 DNA sequence: TGTGCCACCACTGAGGAGGGCTACACTGAAGCTTTCTTT.

J is TRBJ1-2 and V is TRBV10-3; 8 nucleotides align to TRBD1. The CDR3 covers 12 residues. CDR1 is ENHRY and CDR2 is SYGVKD in the germline V gene. V dropped 11 bases and J dropped 4; count of bases not matched to a gene: 6. The CDR3 loop reads CAPQGAGYGYTF. In DNA, the CDR3 is TGTGCCCCTCAGGGGGCGGGCTATGGCTACACCTTC.

The rearrangement joins TRBV5-5 to TRBJ1-2; TRBD1 is a possible D gene (5 bases). Per germline, CDR1 SGHKS and CDR2 YYEKEE (reference sequence). V was shortened by 4 bases and J by 8 bases, with 15 bases between the two germline ends. This CDR3 has 13 amino acids. CDR3 region: CASSRPGQQGYTF. The CDR3 nucleotides are TGTGCCAGCAGCCGCCCAGGGCAGCAGGGCTACACCTTC. Full variable domain (missing parts from reference TRBV5-5 and TRBJ1-2): DAGVTQSPTHLIKTRGQQVTLRCSPISGHKSVSWYQQVLGQGPQFIFQYYEKEERGRGNFPDRFSARQFPNYSSELNVNALLLGDSALYLCASSRPGQQGYTFGSGTRLTVV.

This sequence joins TRBV7-9 and TRBJ2-3, with D hard to call. Germline CDR1 and CDR2: SEHNR and FQNEAQ (reference sequence). The CDR3 runs to 12 residues. The V end lost 1 base, the J end lost 6 bases, and 5 bases lay between the germline ends. CDR3 sequence: CASSLVSDTQYF. CDR3 coding DNA: TGTGCCAGCAGCTTAGTATCCGATACGCAGTATTTT.

The genes are TRBV7-6 and TRBJ2-7; 8 positions match TRBD2. Germline V gives CDR1 SGHVS, CDR2 FNYEAQ. V shed 0 bases and J 2 bases; nucleotides not matched to a gene: 3. CDR3 size: 15 residues. The DNA for the CDR3 is TGTGCCAGCAGCTTAGCGGAGGGACTAGCCTACGAGCAGTACTTC. Residues: CASSLAEGLAYEQYF.

J is TRBJ2-3 and V is TRBV7-6, with D possibly being TRBD1 (6 bases). V shed 5 bases and J shed 4 bases, with 13 bases lying between them. Germline assignment: CDR1 SGHVS and CDR2 FNYEAQ. This CDR3 is built from 14 residues. CDR3 region: CASSPQGWADTQYF. CDR3 DNA sequence: TGTGCCAGCAGCCCTCAGGGGTGGGCAGATACGCAGTATTTT.

The chain couples TRBV28 to TRBJ2-4; tentative D call: TRBD2 (7 bases). Trimming left V 8 bases short and J 4 bases short, with 12 bases between. CDR1 is MDHEN and CDR2 is SYDVKM in the germline V gene. The CDR3 extends over 13 amino acids. CDR3 bases: TGTGCCAGCGGGGGAGGGGGGAAAAACATTCAGTACTTC. Its translation: CASGGGGKNIQYF.

The J gene is TRBJ1-3, the V gene TRBV5-1; weak D call: TRBD1 (5 bases). CDR1 and CDR2 from the germline V gene are SGHRS and YFSETQ. The CDR3 is made up of 16 amino acids. V shed 0 bases and J shed 0 bases, with 10 bases lying between them. The CDR3 DNA is TGCGCCAGCAGCTTGGGGCCGGGGGGCTCTGGAAACACCATATATTTT. Translated, it gives CASSLGPGGSGNTIYF.

The chain combines TRBV7-2 with TRBJ2-7, with D possibly matching TRBD1 (5 bases). CDR1 SGHTA and CDR2 FQGNSA come from the germline V gene. The CDR3 runs to 15 residues. V was shortened by 1 base and J by 5 bases, with 15 bases between the two germline ends. The CDR3 nucleotides are TGTGCCAGCAGCTTAGGCAGGGCGGCGGCTCACGAGCAGTACTTC. It is translated as CASSLGRAAAHEQYF.

The chain combines TRBV7-9 with TRBJ2-7; 8 nucleotides align to TRBD2. The CDR3 has 15 residues. The J segment lost 0 bases and the V segment lost 7 bases, leaving 8 bases of the junction unmatched. The germline V gene encodes CDR1 SEHNR and CDR2 FQNEAQ (reference sequence). The CDR3 region has the DNA TGTGCCAGCAATAGCGGGGCGGGCTACTCCTACGAGCAGTACTTC. It is translated as CASNSGAGYSYEQYF.

The V gene is TRBV7-2, the J gene TRBJ2-7; 10 nucleotides agree with TRBD1. The CDR3 is 16 amino acids. From germline, CDR1 is SGHTA and CDR2 FQGNSA. The J segment lost 3 bases and the V segment lost 6 bases, leaving 11 bases of the junction unmatched. The CDR3 region has the DNA TGTGCCAGCAGACGAGCATGGACAGGGGGTGTCTACGAGCAGTACTTC. It codes for CASRRAWTGGVYEQYF.

The DNA for the CDR3 is TGCAGCGTTGAAGATCGGGGGGCAGGGACCTACGAGCAGTACTTC. This gives the protein CSVEDRGAGTYEQYF. The chain is built from TRBV29-1 and TRBJ2-7, with a tentative D call TRBD2 (7 bases). The CDR3 has 15 residues. CDR1 SQVTM and CDR2 ANQGSEA come from the germline V gene. V shed 0 bases and J shed 2 bases, with 14 bases lying between them.

The genes are TRBV9 and TRBJ2-7; a weak D match, TRBD1 (6 bases). Germline CDR1 and CDR2: SGDLS and YYNGEE. The CDR3 has 14 amino acids. V was clipped by 0 bases and J by 2 bases, with 9 bases between them. The CDR3 DNA sequence: TGTGCCAGCAGCGTAGAGTCAGGGGCCTACGAGCAGTACTTC. This translates into CASSVESGAYEQYF.

The chain carries TRBV7-9 and TRBJ2-2; 10 positions agree with TRBD1. The ends lost 5 bases at V and 5 bases at J; junction bases unmatched: 17. The length of the CDR3 is 19 residues. The germline gives CDR1 SEHNR, CDR2 FQNEAQ (reference sequence). This chain's CDR3 is CASSGRDRGRPKKTGELFF. DNA of the CDR3: TGTGCCAGCAGCGGAAGGGACAGGGGAAGGCCGAAGAAGACCGGGGAGCTGTTTTTT.

The V and J genes are TRBV14 and TRBJ2-5; D perhaps matches TRBD1 (5 bases). The J call may be incorrect, as the DNA end agrees better with TRBJ2-7. The CDR3 length is 13 residues. The germline V gene has CDR1 SGHDN and CDR2 FVKESK. CDR3 nucleotide sequence: TGTGCCAGCAGCCTCAGACAGACCTACGAGCAGTACTTC. As protein: CASSLRQTYEQYF.

This CDR3 reads CASSPNSNSPLHF. CDR3 nucleotide sequence: TGTGCCAGCTCACCCAACAGTAATTCACCCCTCCACTTT. V gene TRBV18 combines with J gene TRBJ1-6; D call uncertain. The CDR3 is 13 residues long. Germline CDR1 KGHSH, CDR2 LQKENI. Trimming cost V 3 bases and J 6 bases, with 6 bases left between them.

This clone was seen only a few times. The rearrangement joins TRBV2 to TRBJ1-2, with D perhaps TRBD1 (6 bases). In germline, CDR1 is SNHLY, CDR2 FYNNEI. V was shortened by 5 bases and J by 0 bases, with 16 bases between the two germline ends. The CDR3 extends over 16 amino acids. CDR3 residues: CASSTQGRSSNYGYTF. CDR3 nucleotide sequence: TGTGCCAGCAGTACACAGGGAAGATCGTCTAACTATGGCTACACCTTC.

This chain joins TRBV4-3 and TRBJ2-3; perhaps TRBD2 as D (7 bases). Germline V gene sequence: CDR1 LGHNA, CDR2 YSLEER. V lost 1 base and J 6 bases, leaving 14 bases between the germline ends. The CDR3 contains 15 residues. CDR3 loop: CASSQGIGGQDTQYF. DNA for the CDR3: TGCGCCAGCAGCCAAGGAATCGGGGGGCAGGATACGCAGTATTTT.

V and J are TRBV5-1 and TRBJ2-3; 8 bases agree with TRBD1. V was clipped by 2 bases and J by 5 bases; unmatched bases: 7. This CDR3 region has 15 residues. CDR1 SGHRS and CDR2 YFSETQ come from the germline V gene. CDR3 region: CASSLETGAKDTQYF. The DNA for the CDR3 is TGCGCCAGCAGCTTAGAGACAGGGGCGAAAGATACGCAGTATTTT.

The rearrangement links TRBV19 to TRBJ2-3, with 7 bases identical to TRBD2. This CDR3 comprises 16 residues. The ends lost 6 bases at V and 2 bases at J; junction bases unmatched: 11. CDR1 is LNHDA, CDR2 SQIVND, per germline (reference sequence). The CDR3 region has the DNA TGTGCCAGTAGCCCGTTGGGAGGGGTGTACACAGATACGCAGTATTTT. This translates into CASSPLGGVYTDTQYF.